The 20 T cell receptor beta chains in this list originate from one sample, sequenced in a study of chemoradiotherapy in HPV16-positive cancers. TCRdb's table, derived via immunoSEQ multiplex PCR, lists solely in-frame clones and lacks some. The sample records roughly 16,000 clones, approximately 75% being singletons. The material was obtained from a patient who underwent chemoradiotherapy. These TCRs come from a human donor with HPV-associated anogenital cancer.

The gene calls are TRBV11-2 and TRBJ2-3; no clear D. Germline loops: CDR1 SGHAT, CDR2 FQNNGV. The CDR3 has 15 residues. The ends were cut back, 5 bases at V and 2 bases at J, with 14 bases in the middle. The CDR3 sequence: CASSRYFATTDTQYF. CDR3 nucleotides: TGTGCCAGCAGCCGTTATTTCGCGACCACAGATACGCAGTATTTT.

The chain carries TRBV29-1 and TRBJ2-1; D is perhaps TRBD2 (7 bases). Germline V CDR1 and CDR2: SQVTM, ANQGSEA. V shed 2 bases and J shed 16 bases, with 15 bases lying between them. The CDR3 spans 11 residues. The CDR3 loop reads CSVESGGPPFF. The CDR3 region has the DNA TGCAGCGTTGAATCCGGGGGGCCTCCCTTCTTC.

The V and J genes are TRBV5-4 and TRBJ2-3; D gene unclear. V lost 2 bases, J lost 1 base, and 5 bases lay in between. Germline values: CDR1 SGHNT, CDR2 YYREEE (reference sequence). The CDR3 loop spans 13 amino acids. The CDR3 loop reads CASSLRGTDTQYF. Written as DNA, the CDR3 is TGTGCCAGCAGCTTAAGGGGCACAGATACGCAGTATTTT.

This chain connects TRBV9 to TRBJ1-1; no clear D. This CDR3 has 12 residues. The V end lost 3 bases, the J end lost 0 bases, and 3 bases lay between the germline ends. CDR1 and CDR2 from the germline V gene are SGDLS and YYNGEE. CDR3: CASSDMNTEAFF. The CDR3 coding sequence is TGTGCCAGCAGCGACATGAACACTGAAGCTTTCTTT.

V gene TRBV5-4 combines with J gene TRBJ2-2, with 10 positions matching TRBD2. J lost 7 bases, V lost 2 bases, and 5 bases had no gene match. Germline CDR1 SGHNT, CDR2 YYREEE (reference sequence). The CDR3 extends over 15 amino acids. The CDR3 DNA sequence: TGTGCCAGCAGCTTAAGCGGGGGGGCCGTCGGGGAGCTGTTTTTT. Translation gives CASSLSGGAVGELFF.

The chain links TRBV9 to TRBJ2-3; D may be TRBD1 or TRBD2 (5 bases each). CDR1 and CDR2 (germline): SGDLS, YYNGEE. The CDR3 spans 15 residues. Trimming removed 1 base at V and 1 base at J, with 10 bases between. The CDR3 DNA is TGTGCCAGCAGCGTATTGGGGCGGGGCACAGATACGCAGTATTTT. It encodes CASSVLGRGTDTQYF.

J is TRBJ1-5 and V is TRBV30; 11 bases map to TRBD1. V lost 4 bases to trimming and J lost 5 bases; unmatched junction nucleotides: 7. The length of the CDR3 is 15 residues. CDR1 and CDR2 from the germline V gene are GTSNPN and SVGIG (reference sequence). The CDR3 DNA sequence: TGTGCCTGGAAAAATCGGGACAGGGGGGATCAGCCCCAGCATTTT. Encoded protein: CAWKNRDRGDQPQHF.

This chain uses TRBV25-1 with TRBJ1-1; TRBD1 might be the D (5 bases). CDR1 is MGHDK, CDR2 SYGVNS, per germline. Trimming took 3 bases from V and 9 from J, leaving 14 bases between them. This CDR3 has 13 residues. CDR3 protein: CASSDAVGGQAFF. CDR3 nucleotide sequence: TGTGCCAGCAGTGATGCGGTGGGGGGACAAGCTTTCTTT. The variable domain in full, completed from reference TRBV25-1 and TRBJ1-1, reads EADIYQTPRYLVIGTGKKITLECSQTMGHDKMYWYQQDPGMELHLIHYSYGVNSTEKGDLSSESTVSRIRTEHFPLTLESARPSHTSQYLCASSDAVGGQAFFGQGTRLTVV.

The gene calls are TRBV4-1 and TRBJ1-4, with a weak D call TRBD1 (5 bases). The CDR3 loop spans 14 amino acids. V was clipped by 7 bases and J by 0 bases, with 9 bases between them. Per germline, CDR1 MGHRA and CDR2 YSYEKL. CDR3 loop: CASTDRTTNEKLFF. The CDR3 bases are TGCGCCAGCACCGACAGAACAACTAATGAAAAACTGTTTTTT.

The CDR3 DNA reads TGTGCCAGTAGCCACCGTTCTAACTATGGCTACACCTTC. Translating gives CASSHRSNYGYTF. This sequence joins TRBV19 and TRBJ1-2; D call uncertain. The V and J ends lost 6 bases and 0 bases respectively, with 8 bases between them. This CDR3 contains 13 residues. CDR1 and CDR2 (germline): LNHDA, SQIVND (reference sequence).

This chain uses TRBV11-1 with TRBJ2-3; the D is unclear. CDR3 size: 15 residues. CDR1 and CDR2 from the germline V gene are SGHAT and FQDESV (reference sequence). Deletions cut 1 base from V and 2 bases from J, with 10 bases between. The CDR3 reads CASSLGAVITDTQYF. The CDR3 DNA is TGTGCCAGCAGCTTAGGGGCGGTTATCACAGATACGCAGTATTTT.

The rearrangement links TRBV5-1 to TRBJ1-2, with D maybe TRBD1 (5 bases). V lost 0 bases to trimming and J lost 4 bases, with 7 bases between them. CDR1 and CDR2 from the germline V gene are SGHRS and YFSETQ. This CDR3 has 13 residues. CDR3 sequence reads: CASSLGGSYGYTF. The CDR3 DNA sequence: TGCGCCAGCAGCTTGGGGGGGAGCTATGGCTACACCTTC.

This rearrangement joins TRBV25-1 to TRBJ1-1, with D maybe TRBD1 (6 bases). This CDR3 has 13 residues. Trimming stripped 0 bases from V and 10 bases from J, with 12 bases between. Germline lookup yields CDR1 MGHDK and CDR2 SYGVNS. The chain's CDR3 is CASSEYEGGGAFF. In DNA, the CDR3 is TGTGCCAGCAGTGAATATGAGGGGGGGGGAGCTTTCTTT.

The CDR3 loop is CASSEWSLAGDNEQFF. The CDR3 DNA is TGTGCCAGCAGTGAATGGTCCCTAGCGGGGGACAATGAGCAGTTCTTC. The chain links TRBV6-1 to TRBJ2-1, with TRBD2 matching over 10 bases. CDR3 length: 16 residues. The germline V gene has CDR1 MNHNS and CDR2 SASEGT. J gave up 5 bases and V 2 bases, and 6 bases lay outside the gene matches.

The V call is TRBV11-1, the J call TRBJ2-1, with 7 bases lining up with TRBD2. Trimming removed 5 bases from V and 3 bases from J; junction bases left unmatched: 7. CDR1 is SGHAT and CDR2 is FQDESV in the germline V gene (reference sequence). CDR3 length: 15 residues. Written as DNA, the CDR3 is TGTGCCAGCAGCCCCACCGGGGACTACTACAATGAGCAGTTCTTC. Translating gives CASSPTGDYYNEQFF.

The chain couples TRBV6-5 to TRBJ2-7; D unclear. The CDR3 sequence is 15 residues long. V was pared by 0 bases and J by 4 bases, with 13 bases between. Germline-derived CDR1 and CDR2 are MNHEY and SVGAGI. The CDR3 nucleotides read TGTGCCAGCAGTTACTCGATCTCGGGTATTTACGAGCAGTACTTC. Amino acid sequence: CASSYSISGIYEQYF.

The chain recombines TRBV7-8 with TRBJ2-5, with TRBD1 matching 8 bases. From germline, CDR1 is SGHVS and CDR2 FQNEAQ. The CDR3 totals 18 residues. Trimming cost V 4 bases and J 2 bases; bases outside gene matches: 15. DNA of the CDR3: TGTGCCAGCAGCTACTCGGACAGGGTGGATCCGGTGCAAGAGACCCAGTACTTC. Amino acids: CASSYSDRVDPVQETQYF.

The sample holds a few counts of this clone. The chain carries TRBV5-8 and TRBJ2-2; tentative D call: TRBD1 (6 bases). Germline CDR1 reads SGHTS; CDR2 reads YDEGEE. With 1 base removed from V and 0 bases from J, the gap between germline ends came to 10 bases. This CDR3 is 16 amino acids long. This chain's CDR3 is CASSLWTAANTGELFF. The CDR3 DNA follows: TGTGCCAGCAGCTTGTGGACAGCGGCGAACACCGGGGAGCTGTTTTTT.

This clone has more than one count but fewer than ten. V gene TRBV4-1 combines with J gene TRBJ2-7; TRBD1 is a possible D gene (6 bases). The V gene's germline CDR1 is MGHRA and CDR2 YSYEKL. CDR3 length: 14 amino acids. V was shortened by 4 bases and J by 6 bases, with 16 bases between the two germline ends. CDR3 sequence reads: CASSLDPQGREQYF. CDR3 DNA: TGCGCCAGCAGCCTAGACCCTCAGGGGCGCGAGCAGTACTTC.

V is TRBV4-3 and J is TRBJ1-1, with D hard to call. The CDR3 contains 14 residues. Trimming took 3 bases from V and 0 from J, leaving 8 bases between them. The germline gives CDR1 LGHNA, CDR2 YSLEER. The CDR3 protein is CASSQLQLNTEAFF. The CDR3 nucleotides are TGCGCCAGCAGCCAGTTGCAGCTGAACACTGAAGCTTTCTTT.